Presented here are 5 T cell receptor beta chains from one specimen sequenced in a study of cytomegalovirus exposure and HLA in healthy donors. The PCR made use of 60 Vbeta and 13 Jbeta primers. The repertoire was sequenced with immunoSEQ multiplex PCR; TCRdb's copy has only in-frame clones and lacks some. The sample lists approximately 140,000 clones; about 60% were seen once. The source material was PBMCs. These receptors were taken from an older woman in good health and CMV-seropositive.

This rearrangement joins TRBV5-1 to TRBJ2-2, with D perhaps matching TRBD1 (5 bases). CDR1 is SGHRS and CDR2 is YFSETQ in the germline V gene. This CDR3 contains 17 residues. The germline V and J ends were trimmed by 0 bases and 3 bases, with 15 bases remaining between them. CDR3 bases: TGCGCCAGCAGCTTGGACCTCCTTGGGGCGGACACCGGGGAGCTGTTTTTT. It encodes CASSLDLLGADTGELFF.

The chain carries TRBV10-1 and TRBJ2-1; 10 bases align to TRBD1. The CDR3 totals 14 residues. CDR1 and CDR2 from the germline V gene are WNHNN and SYGVQD (reference sequence). With 3 bases clipped from V and 6 bases from J, the junction kept 2 bases outside the gene matches. The CDR3 loop reads CASSDRTGGNEQFF. The CDR3 nucleotides read TGCGCCAGCAGTGATCGGACAGGGGGCAATGAGCAGTTCTTC.

The chain combines TRBV18 with TRBJ2-4; 9 bases are shared with TRBD1. The CDR3 has 15 amino acids. Germline lookup yields CDR1 KGHSH and CDR2 LQKENI. V gave up 3 bases and J gave up 3 bases; unmatched junction bases: 3. CDR3 region: CASSPGQGYKNIQYF. CDR3 DNA: TGTGCCAGCTCACCTGGACAGGGGTACAAAAACATTCAGTACTTC.

CDR3 residues: CASSLRQDNEKLFF. The CDR3 DNA sequence: TGTGCCAGCAGCCTTCGACAGGATAATGAAAAACTGTTTTTT. The rearrangement links TRBV7-6 to TRBJ1-4, with a possible D match to TRBD1 (6 bases). Germline V gene sequence: CDR1 SGHVS, CDR2 FNYEAQ. Trimming removed 5 bases at V and 4 bases at J, with 11 bases between. The CDR3 is 14 residues long.

The CDR3 nucleotides are TGTGCCTGGCGTCCCGGGGGCTCCTACAATGAGCAGTTCTTC. Its protein is CAWRPGGSYNEQFF. The chain uses TRBV30 and TRBJ2-1; possible D gene TRBD2, 6 bases. Germline V CDR1 and CDR2: GTSNPN, SVGIG (reference sequence). There are 14 residues in the CDR3. V was shortened by 5 bases and J by 0 bases, with 11 bases between the two germline ends.